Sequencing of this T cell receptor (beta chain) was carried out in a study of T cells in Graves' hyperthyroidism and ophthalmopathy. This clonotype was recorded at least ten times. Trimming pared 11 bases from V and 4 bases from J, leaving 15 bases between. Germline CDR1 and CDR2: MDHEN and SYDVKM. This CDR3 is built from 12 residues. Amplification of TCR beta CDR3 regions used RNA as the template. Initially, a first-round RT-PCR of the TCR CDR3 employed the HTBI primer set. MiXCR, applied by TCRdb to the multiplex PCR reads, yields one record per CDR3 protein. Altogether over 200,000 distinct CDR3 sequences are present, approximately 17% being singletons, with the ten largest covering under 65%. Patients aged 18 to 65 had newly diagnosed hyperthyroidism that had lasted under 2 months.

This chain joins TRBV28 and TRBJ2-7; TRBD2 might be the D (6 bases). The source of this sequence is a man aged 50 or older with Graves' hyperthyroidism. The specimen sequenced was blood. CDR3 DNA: TGTGCCGCCTCCCTAGCGAGATACGAGCAGTACTTC. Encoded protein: CAASLARYEQYF.